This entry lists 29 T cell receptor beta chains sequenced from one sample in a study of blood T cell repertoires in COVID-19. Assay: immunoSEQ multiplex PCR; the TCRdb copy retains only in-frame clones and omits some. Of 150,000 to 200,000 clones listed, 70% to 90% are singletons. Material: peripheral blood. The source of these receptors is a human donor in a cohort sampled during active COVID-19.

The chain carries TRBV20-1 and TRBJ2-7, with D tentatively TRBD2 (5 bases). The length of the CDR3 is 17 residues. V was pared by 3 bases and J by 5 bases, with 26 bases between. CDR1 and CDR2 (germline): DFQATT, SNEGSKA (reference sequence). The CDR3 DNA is TGCAGTGCTAGTGGGCCCACTAGAGCTGGTAGGGCCGACGAGCAGTACTTC. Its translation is CSASGPTRAGRADEQYF.

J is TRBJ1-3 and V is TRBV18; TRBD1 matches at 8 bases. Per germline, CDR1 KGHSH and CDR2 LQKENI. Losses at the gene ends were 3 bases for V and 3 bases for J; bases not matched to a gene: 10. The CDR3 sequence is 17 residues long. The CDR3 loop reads CASSPETDRAGGNTIYF. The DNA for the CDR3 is TGTGCCAGCTCACCGGAAACGGACAGGGCGGGTGGAAACACCATATATTTT. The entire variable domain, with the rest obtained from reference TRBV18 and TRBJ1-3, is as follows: NAGVMQNPRHLVRRRGQEARLRCSPMKGHSHVYWYRQLPEEGLKFMVYLQKENIIDESGMPKERFSAEFPKEGPSILRIQQVVRGDSAAYFCASSPETDRAGGNTIYFGEGSWLTVV.

Here the CDR3 reads CAISESGARSTEAFF. CDR3 DNA: TGTGCCATCAGTGAGTCGGGGGCGCGGTCCACTGAAGCTTTCTTT. V and J are TRBV10-3 and TRBJ1-1; TRBD1 is a possible D gene (6 bases). The CDR3 has 15 residues. Germline V gene lookup returns CDR1 ENHRY and CDR2 SYGVKD. Trimming took off 0 bases at V and 4 bases at J, with 12 bases between the two ends.

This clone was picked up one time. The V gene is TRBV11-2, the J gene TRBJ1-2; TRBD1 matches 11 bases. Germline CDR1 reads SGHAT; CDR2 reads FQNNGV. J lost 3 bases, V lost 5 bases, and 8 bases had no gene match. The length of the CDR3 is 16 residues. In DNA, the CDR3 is TGTGCCAGCAGCCCAACGGACAGGGGGCTATACTATGGCTACACCTTC. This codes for CASSPTDRGLYYGYTF.

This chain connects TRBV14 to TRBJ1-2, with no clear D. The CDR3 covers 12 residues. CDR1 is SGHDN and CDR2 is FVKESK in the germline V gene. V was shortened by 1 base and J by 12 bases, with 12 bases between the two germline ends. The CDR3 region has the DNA TGTGCCAGCAGCCAAGCCAGCGATCACCACACCTTC. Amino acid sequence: CASSQASDHHTF.

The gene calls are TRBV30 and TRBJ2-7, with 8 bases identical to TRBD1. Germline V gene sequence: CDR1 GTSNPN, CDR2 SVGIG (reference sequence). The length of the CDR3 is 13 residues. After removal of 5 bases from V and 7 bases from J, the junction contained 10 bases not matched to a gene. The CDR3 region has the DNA TGTGCCTGGGGACAGGGCTTAGGGGGTGAGCAGTACTTC. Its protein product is CAWGQGLGGEQYF.

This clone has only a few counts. The CDR3 here is CASSLTQRGTDTQYF. Written as DNA, the CDR3 is TGCGCCAGCAGCTTGACCCAGCGGGGCACAGATACGCAGTATTTT. The chain joins TRBV5-1 to TRBJ2-3; the D gene is possibly TRBD2 (6 bases). From germline, CDR1 is SGHRS and CDR2 YFSETQ. This CDR3 has 15 residues. V lost 1 base, J lost 1 base, and 10 bases lay in between.

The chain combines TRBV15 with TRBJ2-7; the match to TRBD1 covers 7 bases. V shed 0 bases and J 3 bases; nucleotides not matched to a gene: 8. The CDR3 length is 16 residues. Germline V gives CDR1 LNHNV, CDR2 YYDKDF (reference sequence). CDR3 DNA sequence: TGTGCCACCAGCAGAGATCGGGTACAGGGGAGCTACGAGCAGTACTTC. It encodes CATSRDRVQGSYEQYF.

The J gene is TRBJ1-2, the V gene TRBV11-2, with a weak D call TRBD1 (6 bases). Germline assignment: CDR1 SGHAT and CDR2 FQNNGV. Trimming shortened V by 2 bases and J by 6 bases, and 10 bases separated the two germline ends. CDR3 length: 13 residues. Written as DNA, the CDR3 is TGTGCCAGCAGCTTATCGGGGGGCAATGGCTACACCTTC. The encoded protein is CASSLSGGNGYTF.

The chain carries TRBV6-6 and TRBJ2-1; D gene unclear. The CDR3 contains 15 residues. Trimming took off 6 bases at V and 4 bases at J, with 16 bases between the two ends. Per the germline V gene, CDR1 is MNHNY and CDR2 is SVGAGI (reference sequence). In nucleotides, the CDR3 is TGTGCCAGCAGCTCGACGGCGGCGGCTTACAATGAGCAGTTCTTC. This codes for CASSSTAAAYNEQFF.

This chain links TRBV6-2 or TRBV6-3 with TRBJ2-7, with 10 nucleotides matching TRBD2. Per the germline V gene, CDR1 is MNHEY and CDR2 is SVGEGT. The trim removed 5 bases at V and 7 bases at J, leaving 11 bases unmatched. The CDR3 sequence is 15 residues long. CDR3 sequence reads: CASSPSLAGAREQYF. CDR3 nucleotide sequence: TGTGCCAGCAGTCCCTCCCTAGCGGGGGCTAGGGAGCAGTACTTC.

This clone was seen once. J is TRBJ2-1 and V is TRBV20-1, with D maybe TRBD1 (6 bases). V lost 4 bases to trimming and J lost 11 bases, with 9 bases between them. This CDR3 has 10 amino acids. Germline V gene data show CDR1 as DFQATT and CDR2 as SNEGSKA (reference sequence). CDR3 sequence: CSATTGKQFF. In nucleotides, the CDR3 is TGCAGTGCTACTACAGGGAAGCAGTTCTTC.

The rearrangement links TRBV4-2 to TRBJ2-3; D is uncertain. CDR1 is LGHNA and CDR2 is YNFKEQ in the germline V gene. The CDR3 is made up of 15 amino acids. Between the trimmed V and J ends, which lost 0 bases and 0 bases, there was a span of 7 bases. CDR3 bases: TGTGCCAGCAGCCAAGATCCGTCTAGCACAGATACGCAGTATTTT. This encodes CASSQDPSSTDTQYF.

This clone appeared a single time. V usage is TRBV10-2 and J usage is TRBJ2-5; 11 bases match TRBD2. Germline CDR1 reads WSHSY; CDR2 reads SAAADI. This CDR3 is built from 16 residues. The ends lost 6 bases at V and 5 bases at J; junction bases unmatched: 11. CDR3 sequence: CASRDGLAGQRETQYF. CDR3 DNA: TGCGCCAGCAGAGATGGACTAGCGGGTCAACGGGAGACCCAGTACTTC.

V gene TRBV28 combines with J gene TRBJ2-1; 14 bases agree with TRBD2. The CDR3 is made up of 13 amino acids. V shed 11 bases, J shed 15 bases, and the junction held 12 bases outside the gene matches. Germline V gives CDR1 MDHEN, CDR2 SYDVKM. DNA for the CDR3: TGTGCCGGCGCCGGGACTAGCGGGAGTCGTACGTTCTTC. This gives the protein CAGAGTSGSRTFF.

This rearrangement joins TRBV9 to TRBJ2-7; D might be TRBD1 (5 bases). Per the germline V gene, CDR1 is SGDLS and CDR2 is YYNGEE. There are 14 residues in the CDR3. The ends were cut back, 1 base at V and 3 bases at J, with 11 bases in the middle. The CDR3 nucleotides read TGTGCCAGCAGCGTATCAGGGATGGACTACGAGCAGTACTTC. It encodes CASSVSGMDYEQYF.

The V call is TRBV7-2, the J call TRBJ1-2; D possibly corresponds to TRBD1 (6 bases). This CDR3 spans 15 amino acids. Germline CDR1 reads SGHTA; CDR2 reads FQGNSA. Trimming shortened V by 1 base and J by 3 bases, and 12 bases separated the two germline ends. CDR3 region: CASSLGPAGDYGYTF. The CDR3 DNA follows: TGTGCCAGCAGCTTAGGGCCTGCAGGGGACTATGGCTACACCTTC.

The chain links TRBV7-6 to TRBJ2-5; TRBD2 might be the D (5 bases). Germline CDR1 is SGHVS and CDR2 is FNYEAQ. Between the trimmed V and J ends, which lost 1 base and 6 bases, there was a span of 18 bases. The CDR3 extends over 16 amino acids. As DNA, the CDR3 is TGTGCCAGCAGCTTAGATGTGGGAGAGGCAAGGAAGACCCAGTACTTC. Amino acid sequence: CASSLDVGEARKTQYF. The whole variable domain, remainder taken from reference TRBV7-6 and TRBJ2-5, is GAGVSQSPRYKVTKRGQDVALRCDPISGHVSLYWYRQALGQGPEFLTYFNYEAQQDKSGLPNDRFSAERPEGSISTLTIQRTEQRDSAMYRCASSLDVGEARKTQYFGPGTRLLVL.

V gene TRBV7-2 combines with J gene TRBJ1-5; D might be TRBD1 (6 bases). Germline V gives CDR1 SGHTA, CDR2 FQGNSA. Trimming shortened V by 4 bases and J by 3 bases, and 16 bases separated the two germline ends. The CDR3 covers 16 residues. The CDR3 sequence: CASSSLTGSFNQPQHF. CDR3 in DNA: TGTGCCAGCAGCTCGCTTACAGGGAGTTTCAATCAGCCCCAGCATTTT.

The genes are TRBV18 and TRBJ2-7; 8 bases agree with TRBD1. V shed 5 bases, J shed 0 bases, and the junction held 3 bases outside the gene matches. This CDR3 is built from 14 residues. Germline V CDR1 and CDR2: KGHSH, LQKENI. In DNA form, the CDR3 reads TGTGCCAGCTCAGACAGGGGCGTCTCCTACGAGCAGTACTTC. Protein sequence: CASSDRGVSYEQYF.

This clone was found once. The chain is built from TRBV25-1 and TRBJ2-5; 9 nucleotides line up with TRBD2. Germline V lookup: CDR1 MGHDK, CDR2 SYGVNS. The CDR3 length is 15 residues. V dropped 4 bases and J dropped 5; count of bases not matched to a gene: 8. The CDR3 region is CASSGWGGGAETQYF. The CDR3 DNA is TGTGCCAGCAGTGGTTGGGGCGGGGGGGCGGAGACCCAGTACTTC.

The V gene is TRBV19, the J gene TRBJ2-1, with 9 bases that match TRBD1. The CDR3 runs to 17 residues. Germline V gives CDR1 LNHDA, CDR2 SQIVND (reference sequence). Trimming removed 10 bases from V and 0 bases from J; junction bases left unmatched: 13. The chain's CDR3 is CATSDRGGGSSYNEQFF. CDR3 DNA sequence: TGTGCCACTTCGGACAGGGGAGGCGGGAGCTCCTACAATGAGCAGTTCTTC. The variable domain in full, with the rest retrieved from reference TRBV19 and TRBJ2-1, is DGGITQSPKYLFRKEGQNVTLSCEQNLNHDAMYWYRQDPGQGLRLIYYSQIVNDFQKGDIAEGYSVSREKKESFPLTVTSAQKNPTAFYLCATSDRGGGSSYNEQFFGPGTRLTVL.

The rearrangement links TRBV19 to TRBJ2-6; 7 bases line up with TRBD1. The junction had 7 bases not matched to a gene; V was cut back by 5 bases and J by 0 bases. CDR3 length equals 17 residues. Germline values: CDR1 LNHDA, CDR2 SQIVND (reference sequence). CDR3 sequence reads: CASSLSGTASGANVLTF. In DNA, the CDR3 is TGTGCCAGTAGTCTCTCCGGGACAGCCTCTGGGGCCAACGTCCTGACTTTC.

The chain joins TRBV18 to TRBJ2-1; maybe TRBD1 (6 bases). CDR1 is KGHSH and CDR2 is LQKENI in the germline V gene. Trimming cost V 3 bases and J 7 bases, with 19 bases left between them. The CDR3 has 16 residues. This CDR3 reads CASSPQRQAGLNEQFF. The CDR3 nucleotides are TGTGCCAGCTCACCCCAGAGACAGGCCGGCTTAAATGAGCAGTTCTTC.

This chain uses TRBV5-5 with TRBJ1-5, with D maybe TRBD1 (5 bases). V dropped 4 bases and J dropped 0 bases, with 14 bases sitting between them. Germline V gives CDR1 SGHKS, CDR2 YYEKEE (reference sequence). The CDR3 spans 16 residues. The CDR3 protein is CASSRQGGDSNQPQHF. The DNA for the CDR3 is TGTGCCAGCAGCCGGCAGGGCGGAGATAGCAATCAGCCCCAGCATTTT. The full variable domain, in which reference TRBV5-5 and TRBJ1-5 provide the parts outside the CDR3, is DAGVTQSPTHLIKTRGQQVTLRCSPISGHKSVSWYQQVLGQGPQFIFQYYEKEERGRGNFPDRFSARQFPNYSSELNVNALLLGDSALYLCASSRQGGDSNQPQHFGDGTRLSIL.

The CDR3 nucleotides are TGTGCCAGCTCACCAACAGGGCAGCAGCCCCAGCATTTT. It specifies CASSPTGQQPQHF. This chain connects TRBV18 to TRBJ1-5; weak D call: TRBD1 (6 bases). Germline CDR1 KGHSH, CDR2 LQKENI. The CDR3 has 13 residues. The V end was cut by 2 bases, the J end by 7 bases, with 9 bases between.

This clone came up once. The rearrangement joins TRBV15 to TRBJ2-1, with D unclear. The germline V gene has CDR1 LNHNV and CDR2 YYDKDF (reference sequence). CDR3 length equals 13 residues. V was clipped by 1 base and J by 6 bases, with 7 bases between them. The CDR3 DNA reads TGTGCCACCAGCAGAGCCAGGCTCAATGAGCAGTTCTTC. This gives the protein CATSRARLNEQFF.

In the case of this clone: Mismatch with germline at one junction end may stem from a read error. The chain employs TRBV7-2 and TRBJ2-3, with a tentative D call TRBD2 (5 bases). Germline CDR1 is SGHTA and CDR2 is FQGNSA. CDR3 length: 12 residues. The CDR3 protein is CASSPSIDTQYF. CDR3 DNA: TGTGCCAGCAGCCCTAGCATAGATACGCAGTATTTT. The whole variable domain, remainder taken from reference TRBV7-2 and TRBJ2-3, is GAGVSQSPSNKVTEKGKDVELRCDPISGHTALYWYRQSLGQGLEFLIYFQGNSAPDKSGLPSDRFSAERTGGSVSTLTIQRTQQEDSAVYLCASSPSIDTQYFGPGTRLTVL.

The CDR3 spells CASRNEGVPGEAFF. CDR3 sequence (DNA): TGTGCCAGCAGAAATGAGGGGGTCCCGGGTGAAGCTTTCTTT. The chain links TRBV2 to TRBJ1-1, with D maybe TRBD1 (6 bases). Germline CDR1 is SNHLY and CDR2 is FYNNEI. Between the trimmed V and J ends, which lost 6 bases and 7 bases, there was a span of 18 bases. The CDR3 spans 14 residues.